The next 18 T cell receptor beta chains were all read from a single sample in a study of PD-1 blockade in classical Hodgkin lymphoma. Repertoires were generated with immunoSEQ multiplex PCR, while TCRdb's copy carries only in-frame clones and drops some. The sample includes tens of thousands of clones, 87% of them seen just once. Stated time point: cycle 4 day 1 (C4D1), after more than 5 weeks of nivolumab. Autologous stem cell transplantation was followed by relapse in every patient, and brentuximab vedotin exposure varied. This material consisted of peripheral blood mononuclear cells (PBMCs), taken before the fourth cycle of nivolumab. The receptors shown here come from a human donor with classical Hodgkin lymphoma.

Points on this clone: Sequence at one end of the junction differs from germline and may be a read error. This chain joins TRBV30 and TRBJ1-3, with D possibly matching TRBD1 (5 bases). The CDR3 length is 18 residues. The germline gives CDR1 GTSNPN, CDR2 SVGIG (reference sequence). Written as DNA, the CDR3 is TGTGCCCGGAGTGAACTACGGACCCCGGGGCTCTCGGGAAACACCATATATTTT. It specifies CARSELRTPGLSGNTIYF.

This clone was detected only a few times. The genes are TRBV6-1 and TRBJ2-7; D may correspond to TRBD1 or TRBD2 (5 bases each). Per the germline V gene, CDR1 is MNHNS and CDR2 is SASEGT. This CDR3 has 15 residues. The ends were cut back, 0 bases at V and 6 bases at J, with 15 bases in the middle. CDR3 coding DNA: TGTGCCAGCAGTGAAGCTCGGGTTGGGGGTCCCGAGCAGTACTTC. Protein product: CASSEARVGGPEQYF.

With regard to this clone: Other DNA sequences within the sample encode an identical CDR3. This chain connects TRBV5-1 to TRBJ2-2, with 10 nucleotides matching TRBD1. With V trimmed by 4 bases and J by 5 bases, 5 bases remained unmatched. This CDR3 is 15 amino acids long. CDR1 is SGHRS and CDR2 is YFSETQ in the germline V gene. The CDR3 DNA sequence: TGCGCCAGCAGCCTTCGGGGACAGGGGACCGGGGAGCTGTTTTTT. It is translated as CASSLRGQGTGELFF.

The chain has TRBV7-2 and TRBJ1-1, with 7 bases aligning to TRBD1. V lost 5 bases and J lost 6; bases outside the gene matches: 15. Looked up from germline, CDR1 is SGHTA and CDR2 is FQGNSA. The CDR3 runs to 16 residues. The CDR3: CASSLLPGQGGAEAFF. CDR3 nucleotides: TGTGCCAGCAGCCTCCTCCCAGGGCAGGGGGGTGCTGAAGCTTTCTTT.

The chain employs TRBV5-1 and TRBJ1-5, with D hard to call. V shed 1 base and J shed 6 bases, with 11 bases lying between them. The CDR3 loop spans 14 amino acids. Germline CDR1 reads SGHRS; CDR2 reads YFSETQ. The chain's CDR3 is CASSLTLAGQPQHF. The CDR3 DNA is TGCGCCAGCAGCTTGACTTTGGCGGGTCAGCCCCAGCATTTT.

The chain joins TRBV29-1 to TRBJ2-7, with TRBD1 as a possible D gene (7 bases). In germline, CDR1 is SQVTM, CDR2 ANQGSEA. V lost 4 bases, J lost 5 bases, and 15 bases lay in between. The CDR3 is 13 residues long. The CDR3, as DNA: TGCAGCGTTGGGCGGGGACAGTCGGACGAGCAGTACTTC. Translated: CSVGRGQSDEQYF.

The chain recombines TRBV7-9 with TRBJ1-1; D gene uncertain. CDR3 size: 14 residues. CDR1 and CDR2 from the germline V gene are SEHNR and FQNEAQ (reference sequence). V lost 7 bases to trimming and J lost 4 bases, with 16 bases between them. DNA of the CDR3: TGTGCCAGCACGCGTCCGGGAACAAGCACTGAAGCTTTCTTT. It yields the protein CASTRPGTSTEAFF.

The chain joins TRBV5-4 to TRBJ2-3, with D perhaps assigned TRBD1 or TRBD2 (5 bases each). Per germline, CDR1 SGHNT and CDR2 YYREEE (reference sequence). V lost 10 bases and J lost 6, with 9 bases in between. There are 10 residues in the CDR3. The CDR3 bases are TGTGCCGGGGGAAGTGATACGCAGTATTTT. This translates into CAGGSDTQYF.

Details on this clone: The junction differs from germline at one of its ends, possibly a read error. The J gene is TRBJ2-3, the V gene TRBV7-9, with 13 bases fitting TRBD2. The V gene's germline CDR1 is SEHNR and CDR2 FQNEAQ (reference sequence). CDR3 length: 18 amino acids. CDR3 sequence reads: CANSLTSGGAGSTDTQYF. CDR3 in DNA: TGTGCCAACAGCTTAACTAGCGGGGGGGCAGGTAGCACAGATACGCAGTATTTT.

The chain recombines TRBV5-8 with TRBJ2-3; perhaps TRBD1 as D (6 bases). V was pared by 0 bases and J by 0 bases, with 11 bases between. CDR3 length: 16 amino acids. Germline V lookup: CDR1 SGHTS, CDR2 YDEGEE. The CDR3 reads CASSLAWTDSTDTQYF. The CDR3 coding sequence is TGTGCCAGCAGCTTGGCATGGACAGATAGCACAGATACGCAGTATTTT.

The rearrangement links TRBV6-6 to TRBJ1-6; no clear D. This CDR3 spans 13 amino acids. Trimming stripped 6 bases from V and 1 base from J, with 4 bases between. CDR1 and CDR2 (germline): MNHNY, SVGAGI (reference sequence). CDR3 region: CASRESYNSPLHF. As DNA, the CDR3 is TGTGCCAGCAGAGAGTCCTATAATTCACCCCTCCACTTT.

This clone has just one count. The rearrangement links TRBV29-1 to TRBJ2-2, with D perhaps TRBD1 or TRBD2 (5 bases each). V lost 7 bases to trimming and J lost 5 bases, with 17 bases between them. Germline loops: CDR1 SQVTM, CDR2 ANQGSEA. The CDR3 loop spans 14 amino acids. CDR3 amino acids: CSALPGPRTGELFF. The CDR3 coding sequence is TGCAGCGCACTACCGGGACCGCGAACCGGGGAGCTGTTTTTT.

The rearrangement joins TRBV5-1 to TRBJ2-2; D is unresolved. The CDR3 totals 15 residues. V was pared by 0 bases and J by 0 bases, with 6 bases between. Germline CDR1 SGHRS, CDR2 YFSETQ. DNA of the CDR3: TGCGCCAGCAGCTTGGCCCAGCCGAACACCGGGGAGCTGTTTTTT. Protein sequence: CASSLAQPNTGELFF. Looking up the rest from reference TRBV5-1 and TRBJ2-2 gives the full variable domain: KAGVTQTPRYLIKTRGQQVTLSCSPISGHRSVSWYQQTPGQGLQFLFEYFSETQRNKGNFPGRFSGRQFSNSRSEMNVSTLELGDSALYLCASSLAQPNTGELFFGEGSRLTVL.

The chain uses TRBV28 and TRBJ2-1; 7 positions match TRBD1. The CDR3 spans 15 residues. CDR1 and CDR2 (germline): MDHEN, SYDVKM. J gave up 4 bases and V 6 bases, and 9 bases lay outside the gene matches. CDR3 sequence reads: CASRQQGSPYNEQFF. The DNA of the CDR3 is TGTGCCAGCAGACAACAGGGGTCCCCTTACAATGAGCAGTTCTTC.

J is TRBJ1-5 and V is TRBV27; D gene ambiguous. The CDR3 has 13 residues. The germline gives CDR1 MNHEY, CDR2 SMNVEV (reference sequence). V lost 6 bases and J lost 5, with 11 bases in between. The CDR3 reads CASRAWRYQPQHF. DNA of the CDR3: TGTGCCAGCAGAGCCTGGCGGTATCAGCCCCAGCATTTT.

This chain connects TRBV5-1 to TRBJ2-7; tentative D call: TRBD2 (6 bases). Germline V gives CDR1 SGHRS, CDR2 YFSETQ. This CDR3 has 14 residues. V dropped 4 bases and J dropped 3 bases, with 14 bases sitting between them. The CDR3 loop reads CASSVSADYYEQYF. Here the CDR3 DNA reads TGCGCCAGCAGCGTCTCCGCGGACTACTACGAGCAGTACTTC.

The chain employs TRBV7-8 and TRBJ1-5, with no clear D. The CDR3 loop spans 15 amino acids. The germline V and J ends were trimmed by 5 bases and 5 bases, with 16 bases remaining between them. Germline CDR1 is SGHVS and CDR2 is FQNEAQ. The CDR3 coding sequence is TGTGCCAGCAGCGAACTGAACGAATGGTATCAGCCCCAGCATTTT. It translates to CASSELNEWYQPQHF.

The rearrangement links TRBV2 to TRBJ1-2; D may be TRBD1 (5 bases). The V end lost 1 base, the J end lost 4 bases, and 16 bases lay between the germline ends. CDR1 is SNHLY and CDR2 is FYNNEI in the germline V gene. The CDR3 sequence is 16 residues long. The CDR3 reads CASSEEGSTDLYGYTF. CDR3 in DNA: TGTGCCAGCAGTGAAGAGGGGTCGACGGACCTCTATGGCTACACCTTC.